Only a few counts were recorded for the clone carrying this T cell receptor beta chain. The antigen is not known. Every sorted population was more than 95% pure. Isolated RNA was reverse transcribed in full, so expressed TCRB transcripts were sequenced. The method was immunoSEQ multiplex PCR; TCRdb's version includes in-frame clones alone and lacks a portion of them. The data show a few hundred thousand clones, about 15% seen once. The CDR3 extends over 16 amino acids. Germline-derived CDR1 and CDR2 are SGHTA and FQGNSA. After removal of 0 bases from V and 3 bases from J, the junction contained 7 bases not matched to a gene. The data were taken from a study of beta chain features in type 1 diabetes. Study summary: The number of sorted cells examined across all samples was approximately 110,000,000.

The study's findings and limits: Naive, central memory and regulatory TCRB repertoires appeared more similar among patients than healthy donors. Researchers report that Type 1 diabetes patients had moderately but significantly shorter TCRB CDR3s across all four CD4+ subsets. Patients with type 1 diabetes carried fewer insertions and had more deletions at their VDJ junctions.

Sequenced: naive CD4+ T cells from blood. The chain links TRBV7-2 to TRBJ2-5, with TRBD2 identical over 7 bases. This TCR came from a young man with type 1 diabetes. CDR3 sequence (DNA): TGTGCCAGCAGCTTAGCCTCAGCGGGGTGGAAAGAGACCCAGTACTTC. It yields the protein CASSLASAGWKETQYF.